The following is a T cell receptor beta chain sequence with its context. No antigen is known for it. TCRdb independently ran MiXCR on the 5' RACE reads; one entry per CDR3 protein. The sample includes 350,000 or so distinct CDR3 sequences, 20% seen only once; the top ten take around 23%. The data were taken from a study of T-cell memory formation after mild COVID-19. Findings and caveats of the study: Contracting CD4+ clones were located mainly in CM and EM, and CD8+ clones in EMRA.

Source material: PBMCs or a T cell subset sorted from them (not recorded which). The receptor was isolated from a man aged 18 to 35 who had mild COVID-19 (a few samples of this study predate the infection). Cell type and time point are not known.

In DNA form, the CDR3 reads TGTGCCAGCATTCGGACTAGCGGGGGGCGGTCGAATACGCAGTATTTT. Protein product: CASIRTSGGRSNTQYF. The V gene is TRBV7-2, the J gene TRBJ2-3, with 14 bases identical to TRBD2. V shed 7 bases and J 7 bases; nucleotides not matched to a gene: 10. The CDR3 runs 16 residues. Germline V CDR1 and CDR2: SGHTA, FQGNSA. Full variable domain (outside the CDR3, taken from reference TRBV7-2 and TRBJ2-3): GAGVSQSPSNKVTEKGKDVELRCDPISGHTALYWYRQSLGQGLEFLIYFQGNSAPDKSGLPSDRFSAERTGGSVSTLTIQRTQQEDSAVYLCASIRTSGGRSNTQYFGPGTRLTVL.